These 28 T cell receptor beta chains came from one sample sequenced in a study of blood T cell repertoires in COVID-19. Some clones are missing from TCRdb's copy, which holds only in-frame ones; the method was immunoSEQ multiplex PCR. Of about 50,000 clones in the sample, approximately 82% were seen once. Sequencing used peripheral blood. Receptors were obtained from a human donor in a cohort sampled during active COVID-19.

This clone showed up just once. The V call is TRBV6-6, the J call TRBJ1-5; 8 bases map to TRBD1. The germline V gene encodes CDR1 MNHNY and CDR2 SVGAGI (reference sequence). Trimming at V came to 5 bases and at J to 2 bases, leaving 2 bases not matched to a gene. The CDR3 consists of 14 residues. Here the CDR3 reads CASSKTGGNQPQHF. In DNA form, the CDR3 reads TGTGCCAGCAGTAAGACAGGGGGCAATCAGCCCCAGCATTTT.

This chain joins TRBV14 and TRBJ1-4, with TRBD1 matching 7 bases. Germline CDR1 SGHDN, CDR2 FVKESK. V shed 4 bases, J shed 7 bases, and the junction held 3 bases outside the gene matches. The CDR3 contains 13 residues. This CDR3 reads CASSLYRGEKLFF. CDR3 coding DNA: TGTGCCAGCAGCCTCTACAGGGGTGAAAAACTGTTTTTT.

The chain links TRBV30 to TRBJ2-2, with 11 bases identical to TRBD2. Germline CDR1 GTSNPN, CDR2 SVGIG (reference sequence). The CDR3 runs 15 residues. The trim removed 0 bases at V and 4 bases at J, leaving 1 base unmatched. The CDR3 sequence: CAWSVLAGATGELFF. CDR3 in DNA: TGTGCCTGGAGTGTACTAGCGGGGGCCACCGGGGAGCTGTTTTTT. The whole variable domain, remainder taken from reference TRBV30 and TRBJ2-2, is SQTIHQWPATLVQPVGSPLSLECTVEGTSNPNLYWYRQAAGRGLQLLFYSVGIGQISSEVPQNLSASRPQDRQFILSSKKLLLSDSGFYLCAWSVLAGATGELFFGEGSRLTVL.

The chain carries TRBV30 and TRBJ1-5, with 8 nucleotides matching TRBD1. The CDR3 contains 14 residues. The germline V gene encodes CDR1 GTSNPN and CDR2 SVGIG (reference sequence). Trimming cost V 6 bases and J 2 bases; bases outside gene matches: 6. In DNA form, the CDR3 reads TGTGCCTGCCGTCGGGGACAGGGCAATCAGCCCCAGCATTTT. This codes for CACRRGQGNQPQHF.

The chain combines TRBV19 with TRBJ2-5; 9 nucleotides line up with TRBD1. The CDR3 contains 17 residues. Trimming at V came to 4 bases and at J to 1 base, leaving 10 bases not matched to a gene. From germline, CDR1 is LNHDA and CDR2 SQIVND (reference sequence). The CDR3 DNA reads TGTGCCAGTAGTACCCTGGGACAGGGCGGAAGCCAAGAGACCCAGTACTTC. It is translated as CASSTLGQGGSQETQYF.

The chain recombines TRBV4-1 with TRBJ2-6; 7 bases line up with TRBD2. The germline V gene has CDR1 MGHRA and CDR2 YSYEKL. The CDR3 extends over 19 amino acids. Losses at the gene ends were 4 bases for V and 0 bases for J; bases not matched to a gene: 12. CDR3: CASSPWEGLQSSGANVLTF. Here the CDR3 DNA reads TGCGCCAGCAGCCCCTGGGAGGGCCTTCAAAGCTCTGGGGCCAACGTCCTGACTTTC.

J is TRBJ2-7 and V is TRBV15, with 11 bases matching TRBD2. The CDR3 length is 17 residues. Germline V gene sequence: CDR1 LNHNV, CDR2 YYDKDF (reference sequence). V shed 0 bases and J 3 bases; nucleotides not matched to a gene: 7. CDR3 DNA sequence: TGTGCCACCAGCAGAGATCCCTTAGCGGGGGGGTACTACGAGCAGTACTTC. Protein product: CATSRDPLAGGYYEQYF.

The chain is built from TRBV5-6 and TRBJ2-3; TRBD1 matches 9 bases. With V trimmed by 1 base and J by 11 bases, 5 bases remained unmatched. The CDR3 runs to 13 residues. CDR1 and CDR2 from the germline V gene are SGHDT and YYEEEE. The CDR3: CASSLTGGRGQYF. CDR3 nucleotides: TGTGCCAGCAGCTTGACAGGGGGCAGAGGGCAGTATTTT.

The chain has TRBV15 and TRBJ2-7; D is unclear. Trimming took 0 bases from V and 4 from J, leaving 7 bases between them. Per germline, CDR1 LNHNV and CDR2 YYDKDF (reference sequence). The CDR3 covers 13 residues. The CDR3 sequence is CATSRDPGYEQYF. The CDR3 DNA sequence: TGTGCCACCAGCAGAGATCCCGGGTACGAGCAGTACTTC.

V gene TRBV15 combines with J gene TRBJ2-1, with D perhaps TRBD1 (6 bases). V dropped 10 bases and J dropped 9 bases, with 22 bases sitting between them. The CDR3 runs to 14 residues. CDR1 and CDR2 from the germline V gene are LNHNV and YYDKDF (reference sequence). The CDR3, as DNA: TGTGCCATCCTAGACCCAAGGGGGTTAACTGAGCAGTTCTTC. Amino acids: CAILDPRGLTEQFF.

CDR3 nucleotides: TGCGCCAGCACTATAACAGGGGGCGGTAATGAGCAGTTCTTC. This codes for CASTITGGGNEQFF. The J gene is TRBJ2-1, the V gene TRBV10-2; 9 nucleotides agree with TRBD1. The CDR3 totals 14 residues. The V and J ends lost 7 bases and 7 bases, in that order; junction bases with no gene match: 8. In germline, CDR1 is WSHSY, CDR2 SAAADI.

V is TRBV18 and J is TRBJ1-4, with 9 bases aligning to TRBD1. In germline, CDR1 is KGHSH, CDR2 LQKENI. With V trimmed by 2 bases and J by 8 bases, 9 bases remained unmatched. This CDR3 contains 16 residues. CDR3 sequence: CASSPILQGAREKLFF. In DNA, the CDR3 is TGTGCCAGCTCACCAATCTTACAGGGGGCGCGCGAAAAACTGTTTTTT.

The V and J genes are TRBV5-1 and TRBJ2-6, with D perhaps TRBD1 (6 bases). From germline, CDR1 is SGHRS and CDR2 YFSETQ. This CDR3 region has 14 residues. Trimming pared 2 bases from V and 12 bases from J, leaving 15 bases between. CDR3 loop: CASSLPGQVLVLTF. Here the CDR3 DNA reads TGCGCCAGCAGCTTACCGGGACAAGTCCTCGTCCTGACTTTC.

The chain joins TRBV4-1 to TRBJ1-1; 10 bases align to TRBD1. Trimming at V came to 0 bases and at J to 8 bases, leaving 9 bases not matched to a gene. From germline, CDR1 is MGHRA and CDR2 YSYEKL. The CDR3 loop spans 16 amino acids. CDR3 region: CASSQDDRGQGREAFF. CDR3 bases: TGCGCCAGCAGCCAAGACGACCGGGGACAGGGGAGGGAAGCTTTCTTT.

The genes are TRBV7-9 and TRBJ2-7; 8 nucleotides match TRBD1. Per germline, CDR1 SEHNR and CDR2 FQNEAQ (reference sequence). The ends lost 3 bases at V and 6 bases at J; junction bases unmatched: 7. CDR3 size: 14 residues. The CDR3 DNA follows: TGTGCCAGCAGCTTGGGTGACAGGGGCGGCGAGCAGTACTTC. Translating gives CASSLGDRGGEQYF.

The J gene is TRBJ1-1, the V gene TRBV29-1; unclear D gene. Germline V gene lookup returns CDR1 SQVTM and CDR2 ANQGSEA. V lost 5 bases and J 2 bases, leaving 18 bases between the germline ends. The CDR3 loop spans 15 amino acids. This CDR3 is CSVFGGSPSNTEAFF. In DNA form, the CDR3 reads TGCAGCGTTTTCGGAGGGTCACCGTCAAACACTGAAGCTTTCTTT.

V usage is TRBV5-5 and J usage is TRBJ1-1, with D uncertain. This CDR3 spans 15 amino acids. Germline V CDR1 and CDR2: SGHKS, YYEKEE (reference sequence). V was trimmed by 3 bases and J by 3 bases, leaving 15 bases between them. CDR3 residues: CASSWRFHADTEAFF. CDR3 DNA sequence: TGTGCCAGCAGCTGGCGGTTCCACGCCGACACTGAAGCTTTCTTT.

The chain couples TRBV30 to TRBJ2-5; tentatively, D is TRBD2 (5 bases). Trimming removed 5 bases at V and 7 bases at J, with 11 bases between. CDR1 is GTSNPN and CDR2 is SVGIG in the germline V gene (reference sequence). This CDR3 has 11 residues. Here the CDR3 reads CAWGGGGTQYF. CDR3 DNA: TGTGCCTGGGGCGGCGGAGGGACCCAGTACTTC.

J is TRBJ2-2 and V is TRBV3-1 (or the pseudogene TRBV3-2); the D gene is possibly TRBD1 (5 bases). V was cut by 2 bases and J by 8 bases, with 6 bases left in between. Germline assignment: CDR1 LGHDT and CDR2 YNNKEL (reference sequence). This CDR3 is 12 amino acids long. This CDR3 reads CASSQRTGELFF. CDR3 DNA sequence: TGTGCCAGCAGCCAAAGGACAGGGGAGCTGTTTTTT.

This chain joins TRBV24-1 and TRBJ1-1, with 8 bases fitting TRBD1. The germline CDR1 and CDR2 sequences are KGHDR and SFDVKD. The V and J ends lost 4 bases and 5 bases, in that order; junction bases with no gene match: 5. This CDR3 region has 14 residues. The CDR3 sequence is CATSETGVGTEAFF. The CDR3 DNA sequence: TGTGCCACCAGTGAGACAGGGGTGGGAACTGAAGCTTTCTTT.

This chain joins TRBV7-3 and TRBJ2-1; 10 bases map to TRBD2. The CDR3 totals 16 residues. CDR1 is SGHTA, CDR2 FQGTGA, per germline. V trimming: 0 bases; J trimming: 8 bases; junction bases outside the gene matches: 7. CDR3 DNA: TGTGCCAGCAGCTTAACGCCGGCTAGCGGGGGCGATGAGCAGTTCTTC. It codes for CASSLTPASGGDEQFF.

The chain employs TRBV4-2 and TRBJ2-2; the D gene is possibly TRBD1 (6 bases). The CDR3 is 14 amino acids. CDR1 is LGHNA, CDR2 YNFKEQ, per germline. Between the trimmed V and J ends, which lost 1 base and 7 bases, there was a span of 10 bases. The CDR3 here is CASSQGWGHGELFF. The CDR3 DNA sequence: TGTGCCAGCAGCCAAGGGTGGGGGCACGGGGAGCTGTTTTTT.

The chain recombines TRBV19 with TRBJ1-6; 7 positions match TRBD1. There are 14 residues in the CDR3. Per germline, CDR1 LNHDA and CDR2 SQIVND (reference sequence). The junction had 3 bases not matched to a gene; V was cut back by 9 bases and J by 1 base. The CDR3 nucleotides read TGTGCCAGAAGACAGGGTTCCTATAATTCACCCCTCCACTTT. It codes for CARRQGSYNSPLHF.

V usage is TRBV5-8 and J usage is TRBJ2-5; 9 nucleotides match TRBD1. Germline lookup yields CDR1 SGHTS and CDR2 YDEGEE. The CDR3 has 15 amino acids. V dropped 0 bases and J dropped 2; count of bases not matched to a gene: 2. The CDR3 loop is CASSLAGTGQETQYF. The DNA of the CDR3 is TGTGCCAGCAGCTTGGCGGGGACAGGGCAAGAGACCCAGTACTTC.

The chain combines TRBV11-2 with TRBJ1-3; a possible D gene is TRBD1 (5 bases). The CDR3 length is 16 residues. V lost 3 bases to trimming and J lost 7 bases, with 19 bases between them. CDR1 is SGHAT, CDR2 FQNNGV, per germline. For the CDR3, the DNA is TGTGCCAGCAGCTTGGGGCGGGGAAGACGTGAGAACACCATATATTTT. It is translated as CASSLGRGRRENTIYF.

This rearrangement joins TRBV29-1 to TRBJ2-3, with TRBD1 matching 7 bases. After removal of 6 bases from V and 8 bases from J, the junction contained 8 bases not matched to a gene. This CDR3 spans 12 amino acids. Germline V gene lookup returns CDR1 SQVTM and CDR2 ANQGSEA. Here the CDR3 DNA reads TGCAGCGTCGGTCAGGGGGTTGGTACGCAGTATTTT. Protein: CSVGQGVGTQYF.

V is TRBV9 and J is TRBJ2-7, with 10 bases matching TRBD1. Trimming took 4 bases from V and 2 from J; bases not matched to a gene: 3. In germline, CDR1 is SGDLS, CDR2 YYNGEE. This CDR3 has 14 residues. CDR3 sequence: CASSTGQGAYEQYF. DNA for the CDR3: TGTGCCAGCAGCACCGGACAGGGGGCCTACGAGCAGTACTTC.

The chain links TRBV19 to TRBJ1-4; D perhaps matches TRBD1 (6 bases). Germline loops: CDR1 LNHDA, CDR2 SQIVND (reference sequence). The length of the CDR3 is 13 residues. V lost 8 bases and J 8 bases, leaving 15 bases between the germline ends. The CDR3 reads CASQGQGTEKLFF. The CDR3 nucleotides are TGTGCCAGTCAGGGTCAGGGGACCGAAAAACTGTTTTTT.